This passage covers 17 T cell receptor beta chains from one sample sequenced in a study of T cells after yellow fever vaccination. MiXCR was run by TCRdb on the 5' RACE reads, yielding one entry per CDR3 protein. Of approximately 96,000 distinct CDR3 sequences detected, over 8% appear once; the ten largest clones hold about 15%. The specimen was CD8+ T cells not binding an NS4B(214-222) dextramer, sorted from PBMCs, collected around 15 days after the first yellow fever vaccination. Receptor source: a man younger than 35 who received the YFV17D yellow fever vaccine.

This clonotype was detected only a few times. This chain connects TRBV6-2 or TRBV6-3 to TRBJ2-6; weak D call: TRBD1 (6 bases). V lost 6 bases, J lost 0 bases, and 12 bases lay in between. Germline V CDR1 and CDR2: MNHEY, SVGEGT. This CDR3 is built from 16 residues. The CDR3 spells CASSPGTYSGANVLTF. CDR3 DNA: TGTGCCAGCAGCCCCGGGACATACTCTGGGGCCAACGTCCTGACTTTC.

V and J are TRBV5-5 and TRBJ1-2; no firm D call. Germline-derived CDR1 and CDR2 are SGHKS and YYEKEE (reference sequence). Trimming removed 3 bases at V and 5 bases at J, with 26 bases between. The CDR3 runs 18 residues. The CDR3 nucleotides read TGTGCCAGCAGCTCGCCGCCGTTTGAGGCTGGTGAGGTGTATGGCTACACCTTC. Translated: CASSSPPFEAGEVYGYTF. The whole variable domain, remainder taken from reference TRBV5-5 and TRBJ1-2, is DAGVTQSPTHLIKTRGQQVTLRCSPISGHKSVSWYQQVLGQGPQFIFQYYEKEERGRGNFPDRFSARQFPNYSSELNVNALLLGDSALYLCASSSPPFEAGEVYGYTFGSGTRLTVV.

V and J are TRBV7-2 and TRBJ2-5; 10 bases map to TRBD2. This CDR3 spans 18 amino acids. Unmatched junction bases numbered 12, after V lost 2 bases and J lost 3 bases. CDR1 is SGHTA, CDR2 FQGNSA, per germline. In DNA, the CDR3 is TGTGCCAGCAGCTTACCGTCTAGCGGGGGTGCAGCGGAAGAGACCCAGTACTTC. Translated, it gives CASSLPSSGGAAEETQYF.

This clonotype was seen ten or more times. At one end the junction does not follow the germline gene, possibly because of a read error. The J gene is TRBJ2-1, the V gene TRBV7-8, with 7 bases lining up with TRBD2. The CDR3 is 15 amino acids. CDR1 is SGHVS and CDR2 is FQNEAQ in the germline V gene. The chain's CDR3 is CASSLGGGAYNEQFF. CDR3 DNA sequence: TGTGCCAGCAGTTTAGGTGGGGGGGCCTACAATGAGCAGTTCTTC.

This clonotype has a handful of counts. The chain joins TRBV7-9 to TRBJ2-7; D is unclear. The CDR3 consists of 15 residues. Germline lookup yields CDR1 SEHNR and CDR2 FQNEAQ (reference sequence). V gave up 4 bases and J gave up 1 base, with 14 bases separating them. The CDR3 nucleotides read TGTGCCAGCAGCTCCTACCCGACGGATTCCTACGAGCAGTACTTC. This encodes CASSSYPTDSYEQYF.

This clonotype was observed many times. The rearrangement links TRBV5-1 to TRBJ2-5, with 9 bases aligning to TRBD2. The V gene's germline CDR1 is SGHRS and CDR2 YFSETQ. The CDR3 is 15 amino acids. V shed 2 bases and J 7 bases; nucleotides not matched to a gene: 9. Written as DNA, the CDR3 is TGCGCCAGCAGCTTTAGCGGGGGCGCCATCGTGACCCAGTACTTC. Translation gives CASSFSGGAIVTQYF.

This clonotype came up a few times. The rearrangement joins TRBV12-3 or TRBV12-4 to TRBJ2-4, with a weak D call TRBD2 (5 bases). Trimming shortened V by 6 bases and J by 5 bases, and 17 bases separated the two germline ends. The CDR3 runs 15 residues. The chain's CDR3 is CASSTGLPPQNIQYF. The CDR3 DNA reads as TGTGCCAGCAGCACCGGACTGCCTCCCCAAAACATTCAGTACTTC.

The gene calls are TRBV15 and TRBJ2-1, with 8 bases that match TRBD2. Germline lookup yields CDR1 LNHNV and CDR2 YYDKDF (reference sequence). V shed 1 base and J 7 bases; nucleotides not matched to a gene: 15. The CDR3 is 18 amino acids. This chain's CDR3 is CATSRAPQERGGQNEQFF. Written as DNA, the CDR3 is TGTGCCACCAGCAGAGCCCCTCAGGAACGGGGGGGCCAAAATGAGCAGTTCTTC. Full variable domain (remainder filled in from reference TRBV15 and TRBJ2-1): DAMVIQNPRYQVTQFGKPVTLSCSQTLNHNVMYWYQQKSSQAPKLLFHYYDKDFNNEADTPDNFQSRRPNTSFCFLDIRSPGLGDTAMYLCATSRAPQERGGQNEQFFGPGTRLTVL.

Here the CDR3 DNA reads TGTGCCAGCAGTTTATCCCTCATTACCAATGAGCAGTTCTTC. This gives the protein CASSLSLITNEQFF. This chain links TRBV27 with TRBJ2-1; D is ambiguous. This CDR3 comprises 14 residues. Germline V lookup: CDR1 MNHEY, CDR2 SMNVEV (reference sequence). V lost 0 bases and J 6 bases, leaving 9 bases between the germline ends.

This sequence joins TRBV19 and TRBJ1-1; D unresolved. CDR3 length: 15 amino acids. V was shortened by 4 bases and J by 2 bases, with 14 bases between the two germline ends. The germline V gene encodes CDR1 LNHDA and CDR2 SQIVND (reference sequence). The chain's CDR3 is CASSTYTGLNTEAFF. The CDR3 nucleotides are TGTGCCAGTAGTACGTACACCGGGTTAAACACTGAAGCTTTCTTT.

This clonotype was observed a handful of times. The chain has TRBV28 and TRBJ2-5; TRBD2 matches at 10 bases. Germline loops: CDR1 MDHEN, CDR2 SYDVKM. CDR3 size: 16 residues. Trimming at V came to 6 bases and at J to 0 bases, leaving 7 bases not matched to a gene. The CDR3 sequence is CASRLLAGSYQETQYF. Here the CDR3 DNA reads TGTGCCAGCAGGTTACTAGCGGGATCGTACCAAGAGACCCAGTACTTC.

This clonotype was found a few times. This sequence joins TRBV12-5 and TRBJ1-2; the D gene is possibly TRBD1 (5 bases). Germline values: CDR1 LGHNT, CDR2 FRNRAP. The CDR3 covers 13 residues. The V end was cut by 4 bases, the J end by 4 bases, with 10 bases between. Here the CDR3 reads CASGSHRSYGYTF. CDR3 bases: TGTGCTAGTGGTTCCCACAGGTCCTATGGCTACACCTTC.

V and J are TRBV7-9 and TRBJ1-2, with D unresolved. This CDR3 region has 13 residues. V lost 2 bases and J 4 bases, leaving 8 bases between the germline ends. CDR1 and CDR2 from the germline V gene are SEHNR and FQNEAQ (reference sequence). In nucleotides, the CDR3 is TGTGCCAGCAGCTTAAGCACGGTCTATGGCTACACCTTC. Amino acids: CASSLSTVYGYTF. The entire variable domain, with the rest obtained from reference TRBV7-9 and TRBJ1-2, is as follows: DTGVSQNPRHKITKRGQNVTFRCDPISEHNRLYWYRQTLGQGPEFLTYFQNEAQLEKSRLLSDRFSAERPKGSFSTLEIQRTEQGDSAMYLCASSLSTVYGYTFGSGTRLTVV.

The CDR3 DNA reads as TGTGCCAGCAGCGCCGACACAGATACGCAGTATTTT. It encodes CASSADTDTQYF. The chain links TRBV5-4 to TRBJ2-3; D unclear. Trimming removed 4 bases at V and 2 bases at J, with 5 bases between. CDR1 and CDR2 (germline): SGHNT, YYREEE (reference sequence). The CDR3 covers 12 residues.

This clonotype was found a few times. This CDR3 reads CSARDRQRGLHNEQFF. DNA for the CDR3: TGCAGTGCTAGAGATCGTCAGCGGGGGCTTCACAATGAGCAGTTCTTC. The J gene is TRBJ2-1, the V gene TRBV20-1; 8 nucleotides match TRBD2. The CDR3 totals 16 residues. V was clipped by 0 bases and J by 5 bases; unmatched bases: 9. The germline gives CDR1 DFQATT, CDR2 SNEGSKA (reference sequence).

This clonotype was seen repeatedly, ten times or more. The rearrangement uses TRBV15 and TRBJ2-1; D is undetermined. Trimming shortened V by 0 bases and J by 1 base, and 16 bases separated the two germline ends. CDR1 LNHNV and CDR2 YYDKDF come from the germline V gene (reference sequence). This CDR3 is 18 amino acids long. The CDR3 region has the DNA TGTGCCACCAGCAGAGATCCCCCAAACGAAGAATCCTACAATGAGCAGTTCTTC. Translation gives CATSRDPPNEESYNEQFF.

This clonotype was counted at least ten times. The genes are TRBV27 and TRBJ1-2; 8 bases are shared with TRBD1. CDR3 size: 14 residues. After removal of 5 bases from V and 5 bases from J, the junction contained 7 bases not matched to a gene. The germline CDR1 and CDR2 sequences are MNHEY and SMNVEV (reference sequence). CDR3 sequence reads: CASSIHQGAYGYTF. The CDR3 bases are TGTGCCAGCAGTATCCATCAGGGGGCGTATGGCTACACCTTC.